The 17 T cell receptor beta chains presented below share a single source sample, sequenced in a study of cytomegalovirus exposure and HLA in healthy donors. With 60 Vbeta and 13 Jbeta primers, the PCR was carried out. Produced via immunoSEQ multiplex PCR; TCRdb's table is partial and in-frame only. The sample consists of some 60,000 clones, about 83% of them appearing once. The sample comprised PBMCs. All receptors come from a human donor in good health.

This chain's CDR3 is CAWSADSLSGNTIYF. The CDR3 nucleotides read TGTGCCTGGAGTGCGGACAGTCTTTCTGGAAACACCATATATTTT. The V and J genes are TRBV30 and TRBJ1-3; maybe TRBD1 (6 bases). Trimming shortened V by 1 base and J by 1 base, and 11 bases separated the two germline ends. CDR3 length: 15 residues. CDR1 and CDR2 (germline): GTSNPN, SVGIG (reference sequence). The complete variable domain, with remaining parts taken from reference TRBV30 and TRBJ1-3, reads SQTIHQWPATLVQPVGSPLSLECTVEGTSNPNLYWYRQAAGRGLQLLFYSVGIGQISSEVPQNLSASRPQDRQFILSSKKLLLSDSGFYLCAWSADSLSGNTIYFGEGSWLTVV.

This chain links TRBV5-6 with TRBJ2-7; 11 nucleotides line up with TRBD2. The CDR3 extends over 17 amino acids. The germline CDR1 and CDR2 sequences are SGHDT and YYEEEE. V lost 1 base, J lost 3 bases, and 9 bases stayed unmatched. The CDR3 coding sequence is TGTGCCAGCAGCTTGACTAGCGGGAGTTTTACCTTCTACGAGCAGTACTTC. It encodes CASSLTSGSFTFYEQYF.

The chain has TRBV5-5 and TRBJ2-5, with D possibly being TRBD1 (5 bases). The V and J ends lost 3 bases and 5 bases respectively, with 14 bases between them. CDR3 length: 14 amino acids. The germline V gene encodes CDR1 SGHKS and CDR2 YYEKEE (reference sequence). This chain's CDR3 is CASSSRRSGETQYF. CDR3 sequence (DNA): TGTGCCAGCAGCTCTAGACGGTCAGGGGAGACCCAGTACTTC. Complete variable domain (other parts from reference TRBV5-5 and TRBJ2-5): DAGVTQSPTHLIKTRGQQVTLRCSPISGHKSVSWYQQVLGQGPQFIFQYYEKEERGRGNFPDRFSARQFPNYSSELNVNALLLGDSALYLCASSSRRSGETQYFGPGTRLLVL.

V and J are TRBV10-3 and TRBJ1-6; D is unclear. Trimming took 3 bases from V and 13 from J, leaving 13 bases between them. From germline, CDR1 is ENHRY and CDR2 SYGVKD. The CDR3 consists of 13 residues. The CDR3 protein is CAISDDSLRPLHF. The CDR3 bases are TGTGCCATCAGTGACGACTCTCTTCGGCCCCTCCACTTT.

This chain connects TRBV5-1 to TRBJ1-1, with a possible D match to TRBD1 (6 bases). V lost 3 bases, J lost 2 bases, and 8 bases lay in between. Germline assignment: CDR1 SGHRS and CDR2 YFSETQ. There are 13 residues in the CDR3. This chain's CDR3 is CASSSGQNTEAFF. Here the CDR3 DNA reads TGCGCCAGCAGCTCGGGACAAAACACTGAAGCTTTCTTT.

This clone was detected only a few times. The chain uses TRBV19 and TRBJ1-5; possible D gene TRBD1, 5 bases. In germline, CDR1 is LNHDA, CDR2 SQIVND (reference sequence). Trimming removed 7 bases from V and 5 bases from J, with 18 bases in between. The CDR3 contains 15 residues. This CDR3 reads CASTSGWGMDQPQHF. The CDR3 coding sequence is TGTGCCAGTACATCAGGGTGGGGCATGGATCAGCCCCAGCATTTT.

This chain links TRBV7-2 with TRBJ1-3; the D is unclear. V lost 5 bases, J lost 0 bases, and 11 bases lay in between. Germline V gives CDR1 SGHTA, CDR2 FQGNSA. The CDR3 is 15 amino acids. CDR3 loop: CASSRRRGSGNTIYF. The CDR3 nucleotides are TGTGCCAGCAGCCGCAGACGAGGCTCTGGAAACACCATATATTTT.

This chain connects TRBV6-1 to TRBJ2-5, with a possible D match to TRBD1 (7 bases). The CDR3 is made up of 14 amino acids. Per germline, CDR1 MNHNS and CDR2 SASEGT. The V end was cut by 2 bases, the J end by 3 bases, with 10 bases between. The chain's CDR3 is CASSESGGKETQYF. The CDR3 region has the DNA TGTGCCAGCAGTGAATCAGGGGGGAAAGAGACCCAGTACTTC.

This chain uses TRBV5-1 with TRBJ2-5, with 10 bases aligning to TRBD1. The CDR3 totals 16 residues. The V segment lost 2 bases and the J segment 5 bases; nucleotides outside the gene matches: 9. Per the germline V gene, CDR1 is SGHRS and CDR2 is YFSETQ. The CDR3 region is CASSFRDRGVRETQYF. CDR3 nucleotides: TGCGCCAGCAGCTTTCGGGACAGGGGAGTAAGGGAGACCCAGTACTTC.

V gene TRBV2 combines with J gene TRBJ2-5, with no clear D. Per germline, CDR1 SNHLY and CDR2 FYNNEI. The CDR3 extends over 12 amino acids. V was cut by 6 bases and J by 2 bases, with 7 bases left in between. The CDR3 here is CASSYDQETQYF. The CDR3 bases are TGTGCCAGCAGCTACGATCAAGAGACCCAGTACTTC. The full variable domain, rest sourced from reference TRBV2 and TRBJ2-5, is EPEVTQTPSHQVTQMGQEVILRCVPISNHLYFYWYRQILGQKVEFLVSFYNNEISEKSEIFDDQFSVERPDGSNFTLKIRSTKLEDSAMYFCASSYDQETQYFGPGTRLLVL.

The chain uses TRBV6-5 and TRBJ2-5, with 12 bases lining up with TRBD2. The germline gives CDR1 MNHEY, CDR2 SVGAGI. Losses at the gene ends were 5 bases for V and 2 bases for J; bases not matched to a gene: 3. The CDR3 has 15 residues. Written as DNA, the CDR3 is TGTGCCAGCAGTGCCCTAGCGGGGGGGCAAGAGACCCAGTACTTC. Encoded protein: CASSALAGGQETQYF.

CDR3 sequence (DNA): TGTGCCAGCAGACAGGAACCAATGAACACTGAAGCTTTCTTT. Translation: CASRQEPMNTEAFF. The chain links TRBV6-4 to TRBJ1-1; possible D gene TRBD1, 5 bases. Germline values: CDR1 MRHNA, CDR2 SNTAGT. The CDR3 sequence is 14 residues long. With 6 bases removed from V and 0 bases from J, the gap between germline ends came to 11 bases.

The gene calls are TRBV5-1 and TRBJ2-5; 9 bases align to TRBD2. In germline, CDR1 is SGHRS, CDR2 YFSETQ. This CDR3 has 14 residues. The junction had 2 bases not matched to a gene; V was cut back by 1 base and J by 4 bases. The CDR3 spells CASSLSSGIETQYF. The CDR3 DNA reads as TGCGCCAGCAGCTTGTCTAGCGGGATAGAGACCCAGTACTTC. The complete variable domain, with remaining parts taken from reference TRBV5-1 and TRBJ2-5, reads KAGVTQTPRYLIKTRGQQVTLSCSPISGHRSVSWYQQTPGQGLQFLFEYFSETQRNKGNFPGRFSGRQFSNSRSEMNVSTLELGDSALYLCASSLSSGIETQYFGPGTRLLVL.

The chain has TRBV20-1 and TRBJ1-1; D is undetermined. V was pared by 5 bases and J by 11 bases, with 15 bases between. CDR1 is DFQATT, CDR2 SNEGSKA, per germline (reference sequence). The CDR3 sequence is 11 residues long. CDR3 in DNA: TGCAGTGCTCTCGATATCCGGCGGGCTTTCTTT. It encodes CSALDIRRAFF.

The CDR3 sequence: CASSQGPYRWGSGANVLTF. CDR3 sequence (DNA): TGCGCCAGCAGCCAAGGTCCGTACAGGTGGGGCTCTGGGGCCAACGTCCTGACTTTC. The chain joins TRBV4-3 to TRBJ2-6, with D possibly being TRBD1 (5 bases). Germline V gene data show CDR1 as LGHNA and CDR2 as YSLEER. The CDR3 loop spans 19 amino acids. Trimming removed 1 base from V and 0 bases from J, with 16 bases in between.

The rearrangement links TRBV4-2 to TRBJ1-1, with D possibly being TRBD1 (5 bases). CDR1 is LGHNA, CDR2 YNFKEQ, per germline. The CDR3 covers 16 residues. V was pared by 0 bases and J by 2 bases, with 13 bases between. The CDR3 DNA reads TGTGCCAGCAGCCAAGAATGGGGCGTGGTAAACACTGAAGCTTTCTTT. Encoded protein: CASSQEWGVVNTEAFF.

CDR3 region: CASSLYGRGYNEQFF. The CDR3 DNA follows: TGTGCCAGCAGTTTATATGGGAGAGGTTACAATGAGCAGTTCTTC. This chain joins TRBV27 and TRBJ2-1; D possibly corresponds to TRBD2 (5 bases). From germline, CDR1 is MNHEY and CDR2 SMNVEV (reference sequence). The V gene lost 1 base and the J gene lost 4 bases, with 11 bases spanning the gap. The CDR3 runs 15 residues.